This TCR beta chain emerged from a study of cytomegalovirus exposure and HLA in healthy donors. Study observations and caveats: It has been reported that TCR beta sequences accurately predicted the HLA-A and HLA-B alleles of most subjects. Most TCR sequences were rare, but some public TCRs occurred in many donors.

A word on this clone: What it recognizes is unknown.

A multiplex PCR was run with 60 Vbeta primers and 13 Jbeta primers. Profiling relied on immunoSEQ multiplex PCR, and the TCRdb table lists in-frame clones only, not all of them. Here the sample spans 150,000 to 200,000 clones, about 9% being singletons. The sequencing sample was made of PBMCs. This sequence was found in a woman in her 30s in good health and CMV-seropositive.

The CDR3 bases are TGTGCCAGCAGCTTCCCGCCAGGACAGTACTCTGGAAACACCATATATTTT. Residues: CASSFPPGQYSGNTIYF. The J gene is TRBJ1-3, the V gene TRBV13, with D possibly TRBD1 on 6 matching bases. Germline lookup yields CDR1 PRHDT and CDR2 FYEKMQ (reference sequence). V gave up 3 bases and J gave up 0 bases, with 15 bases separating them. CDR3 length: 17 amino acids.